This T cell receptor beta chain was sequenced in a study of cytomegalovirus exposure and HLA in healthy donors (dated by TCRdb to about 2017). Study-level background: According to an earlier analysis of a few hundred of the donors, 150 million to 200 million T cells yielded 117 million unique TCR beta sequences and 276 Gb of sequence data. An early release covering roughly 600 HLA-typed donors comprised approximately 300 gigabases of sequencing data and about 90 million unique TCR sequences. Among the roughly 390 genotyped donors, approximately 81% belonged to the genetic ancestry cluster associated with self-reported Caucasian donors. The study aimed to test whether cataloging public T cell receptors could reveal signatures of past pathogen exposure. The study used immunosequencing to profile the T cell repertoires of more than 650 subjects and linked those repertoires to cytomegalovirus serostatus. A separate validation cohort of 100 to 150 different subjects was used in addition to the roughly 700-subject first cohort. The study combined high-throughput TCR immunosequencing, statistical association of individual TCRs with disease status, and machine learning to predict cytomegalovirus infection status. A later analysis re-analyzed previously published TCR beta repertoires from 650 to 800 donors and added high-resolution HLA genotyping to study TCR occurrence patterns. Rather than drawing on any new phenotypic data, the later analysis identified candidate immune exposures from TCR beta sequences and the way those sequences occurred across donors. In an earlier analysis of around 540 of the donors, high-throughput TCR beta sequencing was used to judge whether each TCR beta V gene segment behaved as functional or pseudogenic. Donor age, sex, ethnicity and CMV serostatus were collected together with the repertoire data. A later genetic analysis used genome-wide SNP genotypes for about three fifths of the 666 donors, treating that subset as a discovery cohort. Every repertoire in the discovery cohort had been generated on one and the same sequencing platform. HLA typing included class I and class II loci at four-digit resolution. The number of typed donors differed by locus: about 629-630 for A, B, C, DRB1 and DQB1; 522 for DQA1; 606 for DPA1; and some 470 for DPB1. Roughly 5 DR-DQ haplotypes were handled as single units for association and clustering, since linkage in the cohort was strong. Across 300 to 400 genotyped donors of the cohort, an average of approximately 240,000 unique TCR beta nucleotide sequences per donor were sequenced, and roughly 20% of those sequences were non-productive. Overall results and qualifications from the work: The earlier analysis of some 540 of the donors excluded approximately 15 rarely observed V segments, including chromosome 9 orphons, because counts were too low. Compared with the roughly 700-donor mean, donors in an Asian-associated ancestry cluster had fewer N-insertions in productive TCRs, according to a later genetic analysis. An earlier analysis of around 540 of the donors showed that most TCR beta V segments appeared in productive rearrangements either about 87% or about 30% of the time, which broadly matched IMGT annotations. In a later analysis, most CMV-associated TCR beta chains were found to appear HLA-restricted, with HLA associations seemingly driven largely by CMV exposure. The authors suggested that the approach could potentially be generalized to other disease states and immunological phenotypes. A later analysis reported that several top co-occurrence clusters appeared linked to parvovirus B19, influenza, CMV and Epstein-Barr virus. While some public TCRs were present in many individuals, most TCR sequences turned up only very rarely across donors. Some IMGT-functional V segments, including TRBV6-2 and TRBV6-3, could not be distinguished by the 87-base-pair reads and were therefore excluded. In the study, around 150 TCR beta chains were listed as associated with cytomegalovirus. In a later analysis, the rate of TCR association differed among HLA loci, with DRB1 alleles having the most associated TCRs and HLA-C alleles having the fewest. A further reported finding was that TCR beta sequences accurately predicted the HLA-A and HLA-B alleles for most subjects in the first cohort. Strong co-occurrence of HLA alleles, especially DR and DQ, made assigning TCR associations to individual alleles difficult. A group of highly shared sequence variants was considered likely to be a technical artifact of the sequencing pipeline. Roughly uniform sequencing depth across donors was assumed in presence/absence analyses, although this assumption may not hold. In vitro tests confirmed that three of the cytomegalovirus-associated TCR beta chains recognize cytomegalovirus antigens. V-gene and J-gene trimming of TCR beta chains was associated with a missense DCLRE1C variant in a later genetic analysis, and the association was replicated in an independent cohort. Only TCR beta chains were sequenced in this cohort, and the absence of alpha or paired-chain data limited detectable features. At a false discovery rate of 0.05, a later analysis linked about 17,000 TCR beta sequences to specific HLA alleles. Correlated functional status among segregating V segments might reflect linkage disequilibrium, but an unknown experimental factor could not be ruled out. In both the original and validation cohorts, the classifier was reported to diagnose cytomegalovirus status with high specificity and sensitivity. Compared with equally common non-associated chains, HLA-associated TCR beta chains in a later analysis were more clonally expanded and had lower generation probabilities. Immune exposure information for the cohort was limited to CMV serostatus. Because HLA typing was unavailable for some donors at each locus, only the typed subset was used in association tests.

The cohort consisted of 650 to 700 healthy bone marrow donors. At the time of sampling, every cohort member was nominally healthy, though immune exposures that went unrecorded were likely present. The donor was CMV seropositive and belonged to the group of over 250 seropositive cohort members. A peripheral blood sample was provided by each donor, and peripheral blood mononuclear cells were used for TCR beta sequencing. Genomic DNA extraction from the blood cell samples was performed with the Qiagen DNeasy Blood Extraction Kit. The library was prepared using the immunoSEQ multiplex PCR assay. The multiplex PCR relied on a mix of 60 forward primers for TCR Vbeta segments and 13 reverse primers for TCR Jbeta segments. The CDR3 region of rearranged TCR beta genes was amplified from genomic DNA with a multiplex PCR assay. Amplified TCR beta libraries were sequenced as 87-base-pair reads on the Illumina HiSeq System. In the original analysis: A later analysis counted 65 million to 90 million unique TCR beta chains across the 666 repertoires, and around 9.9 million of these chains were shared by at least two donors. Raw reads were error-corrected and collapsed into unique sequences by a nearest-neighbor algorithm in which closely related sequences were merged to remove PCR and sequencing errors. Alignment of CDR3 sequences to IMGT reference sequences was used to assign V, D and J gene segments. For a sequence to be retained, a match of at least six nucleotides to both a V gene segment and a J gene segment was required. Rearrangements were classified as productive when the CDR3 lacked stop codons and remained in frame with V and J, and all other rearrangements were classified as non-productive. Following IMGT convention, CDR3 was defined as the stretch from the second conserved V-encoded cysteine up to the conserved J-encoded phenylalanine. In an earlier analysis of some 550 of the donors, sequences lacking an unambiguous match to a single V gene segment were excluded. In an earlier analysis of 587 of the donors, V segments were called functional above 56.7% productive rearrangements and were called segregating when the between-donor standard deviation exceeded 5%. A statistical classification framework was developed to diagnose cytomegalovirus status using the catalog of TCR beta chain sequences. In a later analysis, TCR nucleotide sequences were compared against IMGT/GENE-DB human TR gene sequences so that V and J genes could be assigned. In a later analysis, CDR3 sequences and most-parsimonious VDJ recombination scenarios were assigned using the TCRdist pipeline. A later analysis defined each TCR beta chain by its CDR3 amino acid sequence plus V-gene family, and excluded reads lacking a unique V-gene family. As a way to deal with suspected cross-contamination and a sequencing artifact, a later analysis dropped more than 500 nucleotide sequences that were highly shared and had low generation probability. In a later analysis, a clonal expansion index for each public chain was calculated from normalized within-repertoire ranks of inferred template counts. Generation probabilities in a later analysis came from a VDJ recombination model fitted to out-of-frame rearrangements, and those results were checked against IGoR. In a later analysis, TCR-TCR, TCR-HLA and TCR-CMV co-occurrence was scored with hypergeometric tests, and a repertoire-size bias correction was applied to TCR pairs. To estimate false discovery rates, a later analysis permuted the HLA or CMV assignments 20 times. In a later analysis, co-occurring TCRs were grouped using DBSCAN, with TCRdist sequence similarity added in when clustering inside HLA-allele-positive subsets. Repertoires with fewer than 30,000 or more than 120,000 public chains, plus five repertoires with anomalous nucleotide sharing, were excluded from co-occurrence clustering. TCRdb limited this immuneACCESS table to in-frame rearrangements with V and J called. A share of clones is missing; checked studies link under half to unresolved V genes, and the rest is unexplained. That table supplies the V and J calls and clone size; D and trimming were determined from the DNA. In all, the sample holds 75,000 to 100,000 clones, and around 76% of those were seen once. The ten largest make up around 20% of the sample.

Concerning this clone itself: The antigen it binds to is not known. Base qualities were left out, and no much larger clone turns up one base away.

Trimming accounts for 0 bases at V and 4 bases at J, while the number of junction bases matched to no gene is 6. Reading the germline V gene (reference sequence) gives CDR1 GTSNPN and CDR2 SVGIG. The CDR3 runs 15 residues from the cysteine to the phenylalanine. Only the CDR3 portion is preserved as DNA: 45 bases, with reading frame beginning at the first base. The sequence was obtained from a woman aged 60 to 75 in good health and CMV-seropositive. Recombination linked TRBV30 to TRBJ2-5, with 9 bases in between that match TRBD2. Sequenced: PBMCs. The CDR3 here reads CAWSVSAGGVETQYF. DNA sequence: TGTGCCTGGAGTGTCTCAGCGGGAGGAGTAGAGACCCAGTACTTC.